Below are 7 T cell receptor beta chains sequenced from a single sample in a study of early T cells in non-severe SARS-CoV-2 infection. TCRdb recomputed calls from the 5' RACE reads with MiXCR, one row per CDR3 protein. The table lists roughly 54,000 distinct CDR3 sequences, roughly 12% of them singletons, with about 5% in the top ten. Sequences were obtained from whole blood. These receptors originate from an adult who was a healthcare worker with PCR-confirmed SARS-CoV-2 infection or an uninfected control (not recorded which).

The genes are TRBV12-3 or TRBV12-4 and TRBJ1-2, with D tentatively TRBD1 (5 bases). This CDR3 has 13 residues. Trimming removed 3 bases at V and 4 bases at J, with 9 bases between. The CDR3 nucleotides read TGTGCCAGCAGTTTCAGGGACGGCTATGGCTACACCTTC. Amino acids: CASSFRDGYGYTF.

This clonotype came up a few times. The chain uses TRBV28 and TRBJ1-1; D uncertain. The CDR3 runs 14 residues. The germline V gene has CDR1 MDHEN and CDR2 SYDVKM. Deletions cut 2 bases from V and 0 bases from J, with 7 bases between. The CDR3 DNA reads as TGTGCCAGCAGTTTAATAGGATTGAACACTGAAGCTTTCTTT. Translating it yields CASSLIGLNTEAFF.

This clonotype was counted at least ten times. The chain joins TRBV5-6 to TRBJ1-1; a possible D gene is TRBD1 (5 bases). Germline V CDR1 and CDR2: SGHDT, YYEEEE. The CDR3 has 15 residues. V shed 4 bases and J shed 0 bases, with 13 bases lying between them. CDR3 region: CASSGGVRVNTEAFF. The CDR3 DNA reads as TGTGCCAGCAGCGGAGGGGTAAGGGTGAACACTGAAGCTTTCTTT. Drawing the rest from reference TRBV5-6 and TRBJ1-1, the complete variable domain is DAGVTQSPTHLIKTRGQQVTLRCSPKSGHDTVSWYQQALGQGPQFIFQYYEEEERQRGNFPDRFSGHQFPNYSSELNVNALLLGDSALYLCASSGGVRVNTEAFFGQGTRLTVV.

The rearrangement joins TRBV29-1 to TRBJ1-1; 7 bases line up with TRBD1. The germline V gene encodes CDR1 SQVTM and CDR2 ANQGSEA. The CDR3 sequence is 15 residues long. Losses at the gene ends were 7 bases for V and 4 bases for J; bases not matched to a gene: 15. CDR3 nucleotide sequence: TGCAGCGGGAACAAAGCTGGGACAGCCTCCACTGAAGCTTTCTTT. Protein: CSGNKAGTASTEAFF.

There are many counts of this clonotype. The chain has TRBV7-8 and TRBJ2-5, with 7 bases lining up with TRBD2. Trimming removed 1 base from V and 1 base from J; junction bases left unmatched: 0. The germline gives CDR1 SGHVS, CDR2 FQNEAQ. There are 14 residues in the CDR3. Here the CDR3 reads CASSLGTSQETQYF. The CDR3 nucleotides are TGTGCCAGCAGCTTAGGGACTAGCCAAGAGACCCAGTACTTC.

This clonotype came up a few times. V usage is TRBV25-1 and J usage is TRBJ1-5; D ambiguous. The V end was cut by 5 bases, the J end by 4 bases, with 6 bases between. Looked up from germline, CDR1 is MGHDK and CDR2 is SYGVNS. The CDR3 has 12 residues. The CDR3 protein is CASSQGNQPQHF. In nucleotides, the CDR3 is TGTGCCAGCAGTCAAGGGAATCAGCCCCAGCATTTT.

V is TRBV29-1 and J is TRBJ1-1; D is perhaps TRBD1 (5 bases). V was pared by 4 bases and J by 5 bases, with 14 bases between. Germline V gives CDR1 SQVTM, CDR2 ANQGSEA. This CDR3 has 13 residues. DNA for the CDR3: TGCAGCGTTGTTGGGCAGGGAGGAACTGAAGCTTTCTTT. Its translation is CSVVGQGGTEAFF.